This TCR beta chain was sequenced during a study of T cells after yellow fever vaccination. This CDR3 has 13 amino acids. Germline V CDR1 and CDR2: DFQATT, SNEGSKA (reference sequence). The J segment lost 5 bases and the V segment lost 6 bases, leaving 7 bases of the junction unmatched. Study-wide findings and caveats: Weaker, the secondary response had a peak occurring faster, on day 5 versus 15.

From the 5' RACE reads, TCRdb called clonotypes with MiXCR, one entry per CDR3 protein. The sample records under 300,000 distinct CDR3 sequences, 6% to 8% being singletons. This clonotype came up a few times. Its cognate antigen is unknown. V gene TRBV20-1 combines with J gene TRBJ2-5; 9 bases match TRBD1. This receptor was identified in a man aged 25-45 years who received the YFV17D yellow fever vaccine. The source was CD4+ T cells sorted from PBMCs, collected on the day of the yellow fever booster vaccination. The CDR3: CSAVDRGDETQYF. As DNA, the CDR3 is TGCAGTGCAGTGGACAGGGGAGACGAGACCCAGTACTTC.